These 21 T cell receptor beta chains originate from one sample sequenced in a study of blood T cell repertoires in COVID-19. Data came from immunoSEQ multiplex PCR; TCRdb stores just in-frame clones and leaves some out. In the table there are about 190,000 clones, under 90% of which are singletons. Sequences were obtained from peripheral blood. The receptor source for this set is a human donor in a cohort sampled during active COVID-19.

The CDR3 reads CASSFFEGTEAFF. The CDR3 DNA sequence: TGTGCCAGCAGCTTTTTTGAGGGCACTGAAGCTTTCTTT. The genes are TRBV7-3 and TRBJ1-1; D not resolved. This CDR3 region has 13 residues. V was shortened by 3 bases and J by 4 bases, with 9 bases between the two germline ends. From germline, CDR1 is SGHTA and CDR2 FQGTGA.

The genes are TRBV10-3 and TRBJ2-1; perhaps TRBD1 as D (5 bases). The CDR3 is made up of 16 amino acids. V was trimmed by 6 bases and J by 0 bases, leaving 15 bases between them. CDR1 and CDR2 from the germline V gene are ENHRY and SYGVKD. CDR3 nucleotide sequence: TGTGCCATCAGCGACCTGACAGACGTCTCCTACAATGAGCAGTTCTTC. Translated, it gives CAISDLTDVSYNEQFF.

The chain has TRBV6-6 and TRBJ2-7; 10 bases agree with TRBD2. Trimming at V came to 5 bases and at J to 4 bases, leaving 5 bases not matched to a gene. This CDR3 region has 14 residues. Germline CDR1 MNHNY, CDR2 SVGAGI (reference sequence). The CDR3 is CASSLAGVNYEQYV. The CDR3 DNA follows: TGTGCCAGCAGTCTAGCGGGGGTTAATTACGAGCAGTACGTC.

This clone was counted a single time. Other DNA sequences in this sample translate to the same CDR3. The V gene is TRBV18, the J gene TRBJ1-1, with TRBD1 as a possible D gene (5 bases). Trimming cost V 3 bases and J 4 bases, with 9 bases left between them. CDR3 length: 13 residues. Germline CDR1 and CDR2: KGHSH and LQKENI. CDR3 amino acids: CASSPQGSTEAFF. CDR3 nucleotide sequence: TGTGCCAGCTCACCCCAGGGTAGCACTGAAGCTTTCTTT.

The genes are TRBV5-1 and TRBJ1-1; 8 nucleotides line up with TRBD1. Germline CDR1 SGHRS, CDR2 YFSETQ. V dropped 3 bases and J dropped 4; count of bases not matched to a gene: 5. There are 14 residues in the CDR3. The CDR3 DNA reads TGCGCCAGCAGCTGGGGGACAGGTGGCACTGAAGCTTTCTTT. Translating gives CASSWGTGGTEAFF.

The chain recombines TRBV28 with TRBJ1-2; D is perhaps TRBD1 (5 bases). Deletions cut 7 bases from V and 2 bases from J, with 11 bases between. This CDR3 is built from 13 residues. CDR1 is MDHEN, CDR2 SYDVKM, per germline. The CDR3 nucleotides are TGTGCCAGCAACCAGGACATGAACTATGGCTACACCTTC. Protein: CASNQDMNYGYTF.

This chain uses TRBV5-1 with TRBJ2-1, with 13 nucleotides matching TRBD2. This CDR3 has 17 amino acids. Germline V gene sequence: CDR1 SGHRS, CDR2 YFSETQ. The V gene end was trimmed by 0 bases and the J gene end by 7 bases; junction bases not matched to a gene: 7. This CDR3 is CASSLERGLAGANEQFF. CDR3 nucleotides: TGCGCCAGCAGCTTGGAAAGAGGACTAGCGGGAGCTAATGAGCAGTTCTTC.

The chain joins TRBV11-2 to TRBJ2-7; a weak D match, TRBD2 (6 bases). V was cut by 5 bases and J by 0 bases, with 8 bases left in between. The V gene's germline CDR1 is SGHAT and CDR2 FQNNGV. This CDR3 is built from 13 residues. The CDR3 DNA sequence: TGTGCCAGCAGCGGGGGGAGCTCCTACGAGCAGTACTTC. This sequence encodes CASSGGSSYEQYF.

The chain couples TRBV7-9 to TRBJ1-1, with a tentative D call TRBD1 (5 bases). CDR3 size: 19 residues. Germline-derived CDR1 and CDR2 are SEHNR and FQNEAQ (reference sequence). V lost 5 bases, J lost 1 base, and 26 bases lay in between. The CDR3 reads CASSLRGILAHLPNTEAFF. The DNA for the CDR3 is TGTGCCAGCAGCCTCCGGGGGATATTGGCCCACCTCCCGAACACTGAAGCTTTCTTT.

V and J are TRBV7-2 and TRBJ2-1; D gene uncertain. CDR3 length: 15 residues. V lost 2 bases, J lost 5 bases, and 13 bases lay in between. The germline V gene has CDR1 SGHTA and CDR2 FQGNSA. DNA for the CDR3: TGTGCCAGCAGCTTAACCTGGCGGTCCCACAATGAGCAGTTCTTC. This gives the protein CASSLTWRSHNEQFF.

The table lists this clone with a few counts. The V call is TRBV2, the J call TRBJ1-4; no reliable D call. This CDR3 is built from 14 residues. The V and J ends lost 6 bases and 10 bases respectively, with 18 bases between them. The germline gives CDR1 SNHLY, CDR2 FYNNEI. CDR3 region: CASREGSGVGKLFF. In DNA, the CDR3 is TGTGCCAGCAGGGAGGGAAGCGGCGTAGGAAAACTGTTTTTT.

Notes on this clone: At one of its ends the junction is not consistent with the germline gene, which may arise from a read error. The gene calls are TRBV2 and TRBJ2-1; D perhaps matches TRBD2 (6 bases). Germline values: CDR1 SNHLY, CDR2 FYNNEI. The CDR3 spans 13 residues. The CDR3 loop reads CASREGVVGGQFF. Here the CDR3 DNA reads TGTGCCAGCAGGGAAGGGGTAGTCGGGGGGCAGTTCTTC.

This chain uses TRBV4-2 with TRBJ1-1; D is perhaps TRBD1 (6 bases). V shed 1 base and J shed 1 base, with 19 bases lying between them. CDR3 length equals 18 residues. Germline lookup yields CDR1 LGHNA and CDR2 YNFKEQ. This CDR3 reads CASSQGWLRGRRNTEAFF. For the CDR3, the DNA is TGTGCCAGCAGCCAAGGTTGGCTCAGGGGTCGGCGGAACACTGAAGCTTTCTTT.

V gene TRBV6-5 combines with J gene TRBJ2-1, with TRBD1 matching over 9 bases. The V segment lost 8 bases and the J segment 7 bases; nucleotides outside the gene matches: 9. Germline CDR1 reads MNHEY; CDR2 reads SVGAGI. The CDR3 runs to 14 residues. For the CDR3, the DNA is TGTGCCAGCGCCGGGACAGGGAATTTTAATGAGCAGTTCTTC. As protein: CASAGTGNFNEQFF.

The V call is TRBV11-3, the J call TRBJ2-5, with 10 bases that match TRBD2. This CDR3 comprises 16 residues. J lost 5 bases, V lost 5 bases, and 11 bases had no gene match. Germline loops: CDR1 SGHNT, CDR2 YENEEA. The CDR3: CASSPGSSGGRETQYF. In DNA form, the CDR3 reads TGTGCCAGCAGCCCCGGGTCTAGCGGGGGTCGGGAGACCCAGTACTTC.

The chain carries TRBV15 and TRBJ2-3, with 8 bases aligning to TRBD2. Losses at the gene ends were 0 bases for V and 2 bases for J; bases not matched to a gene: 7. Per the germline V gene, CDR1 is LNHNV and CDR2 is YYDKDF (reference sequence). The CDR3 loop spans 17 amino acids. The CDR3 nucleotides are TGTGCCACCAGCAGAGATCTGGCGGGGGGAGTCACAGATACGCAGTATTTT. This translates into CATSRDLAGGVTDTQYF.

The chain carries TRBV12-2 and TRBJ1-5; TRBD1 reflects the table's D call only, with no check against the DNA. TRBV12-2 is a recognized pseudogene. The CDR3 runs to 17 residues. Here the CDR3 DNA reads TGTGCAAGTCGCTTAGCGCTCCAGGGATCAGGCAATCAGCCCCAGCATTTT. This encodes CASRLALQGSGNQPQHF.

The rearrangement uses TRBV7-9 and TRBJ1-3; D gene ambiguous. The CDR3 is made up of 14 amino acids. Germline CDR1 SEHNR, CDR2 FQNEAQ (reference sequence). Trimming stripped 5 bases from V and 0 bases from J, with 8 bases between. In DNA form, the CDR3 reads TGTGCCAGCAGCCCAGACATCTCTGGAAACACCATATATTTT. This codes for CASSPDISGNTIYF. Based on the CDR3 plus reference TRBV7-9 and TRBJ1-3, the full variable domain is DTGVSQNPRHKITKRGQNVTFRCDPISEHNRLYWYRQTLGQGPEFLTYFQNEAQLEKSRLLSDRFSAERPKGSFSTLEIQRTEQGDSAMYLCASSPDISGNTIYFGEGSWLTVV.

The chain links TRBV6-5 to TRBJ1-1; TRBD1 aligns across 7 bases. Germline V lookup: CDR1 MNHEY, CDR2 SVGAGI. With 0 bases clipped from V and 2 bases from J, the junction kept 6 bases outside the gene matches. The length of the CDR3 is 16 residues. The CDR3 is CASSYSLTGKNTEAFF. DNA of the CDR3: TGTGCCAGCAGTTACTCCTTGACAGGGAAAAACACTGAAGCTTTCTTT.

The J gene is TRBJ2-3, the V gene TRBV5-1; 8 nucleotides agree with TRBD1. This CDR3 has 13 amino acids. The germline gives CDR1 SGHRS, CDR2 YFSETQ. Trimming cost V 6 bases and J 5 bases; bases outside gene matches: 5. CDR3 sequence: CASNQGAEDTQYF. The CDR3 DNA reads TGCGCCAGCAACCAGGGGGCGGAAGATACGCAGTATTTT.

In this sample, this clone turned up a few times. The CDR3 sequence: CSVEGLSGGSRGYNEQFF. The CDR3 nucleotides read TGCAGCGTTGAAGGTCTTAGCGGGGGCTCTCGCGGGTACAATGAGCAGTTCTTC. V and J are TRBV29-1 and TRBJ2-1; the match to TRBD2 covers 9 bases. The junction had 14 bases not matched to a gene; V was cut back by 1 base and J by 4 bases. The CDR3 sequence is 18 residues long. The V gene's germline CDR1 is SQVTM and CDR2 ANQGSEA.